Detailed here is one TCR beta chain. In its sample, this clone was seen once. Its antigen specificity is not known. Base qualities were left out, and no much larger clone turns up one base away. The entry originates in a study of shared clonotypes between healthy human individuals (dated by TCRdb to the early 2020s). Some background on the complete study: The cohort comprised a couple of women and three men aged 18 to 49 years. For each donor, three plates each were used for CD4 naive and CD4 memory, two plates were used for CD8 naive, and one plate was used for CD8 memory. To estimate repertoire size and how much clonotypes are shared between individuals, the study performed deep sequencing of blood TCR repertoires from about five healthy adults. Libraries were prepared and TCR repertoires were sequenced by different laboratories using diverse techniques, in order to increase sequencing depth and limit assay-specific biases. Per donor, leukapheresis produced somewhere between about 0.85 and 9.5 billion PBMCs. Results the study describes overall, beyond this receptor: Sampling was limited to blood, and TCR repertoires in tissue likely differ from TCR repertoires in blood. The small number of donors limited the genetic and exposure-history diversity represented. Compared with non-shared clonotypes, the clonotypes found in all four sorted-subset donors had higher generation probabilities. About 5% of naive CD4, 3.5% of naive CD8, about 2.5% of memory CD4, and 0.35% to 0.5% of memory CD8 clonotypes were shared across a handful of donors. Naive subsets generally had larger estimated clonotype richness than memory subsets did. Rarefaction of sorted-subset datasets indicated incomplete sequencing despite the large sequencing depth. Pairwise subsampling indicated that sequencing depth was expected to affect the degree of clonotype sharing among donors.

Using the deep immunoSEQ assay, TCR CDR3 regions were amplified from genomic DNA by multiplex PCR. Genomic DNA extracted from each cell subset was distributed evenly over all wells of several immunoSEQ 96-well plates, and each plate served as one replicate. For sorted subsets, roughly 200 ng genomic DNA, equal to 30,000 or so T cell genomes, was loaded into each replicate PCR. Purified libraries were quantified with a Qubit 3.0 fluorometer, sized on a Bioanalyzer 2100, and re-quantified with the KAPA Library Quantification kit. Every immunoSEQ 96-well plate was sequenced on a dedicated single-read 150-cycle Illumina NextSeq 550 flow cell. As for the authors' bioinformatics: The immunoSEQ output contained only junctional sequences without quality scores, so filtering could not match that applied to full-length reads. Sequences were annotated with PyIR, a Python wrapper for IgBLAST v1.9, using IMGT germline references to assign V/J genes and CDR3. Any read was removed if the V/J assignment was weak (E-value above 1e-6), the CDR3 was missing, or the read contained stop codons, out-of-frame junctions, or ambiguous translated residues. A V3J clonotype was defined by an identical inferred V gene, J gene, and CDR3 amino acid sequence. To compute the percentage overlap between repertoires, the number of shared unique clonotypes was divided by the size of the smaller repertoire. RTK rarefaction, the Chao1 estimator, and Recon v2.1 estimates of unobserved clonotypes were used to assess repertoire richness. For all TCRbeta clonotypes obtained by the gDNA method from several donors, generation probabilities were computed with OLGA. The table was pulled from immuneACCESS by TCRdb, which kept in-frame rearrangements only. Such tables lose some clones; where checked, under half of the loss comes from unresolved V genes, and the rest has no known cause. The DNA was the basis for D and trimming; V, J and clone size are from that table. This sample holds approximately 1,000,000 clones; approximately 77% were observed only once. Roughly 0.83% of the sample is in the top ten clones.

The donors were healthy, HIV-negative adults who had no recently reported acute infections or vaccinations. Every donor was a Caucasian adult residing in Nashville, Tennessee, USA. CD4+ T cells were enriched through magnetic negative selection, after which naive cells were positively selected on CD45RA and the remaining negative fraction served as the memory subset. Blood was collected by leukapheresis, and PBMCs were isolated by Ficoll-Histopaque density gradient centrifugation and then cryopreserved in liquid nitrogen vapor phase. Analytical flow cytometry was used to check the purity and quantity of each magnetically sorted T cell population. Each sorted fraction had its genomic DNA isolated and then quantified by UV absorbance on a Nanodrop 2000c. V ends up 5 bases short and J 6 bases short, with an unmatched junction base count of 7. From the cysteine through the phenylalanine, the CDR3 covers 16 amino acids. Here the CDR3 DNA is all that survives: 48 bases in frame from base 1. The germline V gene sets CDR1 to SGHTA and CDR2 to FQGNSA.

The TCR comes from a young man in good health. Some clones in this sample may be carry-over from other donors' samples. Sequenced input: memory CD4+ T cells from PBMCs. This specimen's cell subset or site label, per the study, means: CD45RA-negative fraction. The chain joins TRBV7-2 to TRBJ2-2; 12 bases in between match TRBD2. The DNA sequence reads TGTGCCAGCAGCCAGACGCTAGCGGGAGGGCCCGGGGAGCTGTTTTTT. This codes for CASSQTLAGGPGELFF.